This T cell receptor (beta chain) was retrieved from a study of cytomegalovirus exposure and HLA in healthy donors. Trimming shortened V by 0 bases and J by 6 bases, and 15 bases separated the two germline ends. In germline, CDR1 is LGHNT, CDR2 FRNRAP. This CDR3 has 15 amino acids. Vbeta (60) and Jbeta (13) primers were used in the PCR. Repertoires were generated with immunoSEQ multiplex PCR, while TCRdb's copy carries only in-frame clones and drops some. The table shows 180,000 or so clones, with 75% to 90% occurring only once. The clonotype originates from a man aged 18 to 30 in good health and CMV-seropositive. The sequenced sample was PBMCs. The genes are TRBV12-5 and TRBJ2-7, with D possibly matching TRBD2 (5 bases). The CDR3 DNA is TGTGCTAGTGGTTTGGTACCCGTCCGGGGTCGCGAGCAGTACTTC. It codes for CASGLVPVRGREQYF.